Presented here are 22 T cell receptor beta chains from one specimen sequenced in a study of chemoradiotherapy in HPV16-positive cancers. The protocol was immunoSEQ multiplex PCR, while the TCRdb copy is restricted to in-frame clones and leaves out a portion. Here the sample spans some 30,000 clones, about 82% being singletons. The specimen comprised blood, sampled from a patient who underwent chemoradiotherapy. The origin of the receptors is a human donor with HPV-associated anogenital cancer.

The chain joins TRBV2 to TRBJ2-2; either TRBD1 or TRBD2 may fit D (5 bases each). Trimming removed 9 bases at V and 2 bases at J, with 22 bases between. Germline lookup yields CDR1 SNHLY and CDR2 FYNNEI. The CDR3 totals 17 residues. This chain's CDR3 is CARGTGQVGINTGELFF. CDR3 nucleotide sequence: TGTGCCAGAGGGACCGGACAAGTAGGGATTAACACCGGGGAGCTGTTTTTT.

The V and J genes are TRBV2 and TRBJ2-7, with 9 positions matching TRBD2. The ends lost 11 bases at V and 1 base at J; junction bases unmatched: 12. The CDR3 runs to 15 residues. Germline CDR1 and CDR2: SNHLY and FYNNEI. The CDR3 DNA follows: TGTGCCTCCGCGGGGGGGGCGGGGCCATCCTACGAGCAGTACTTC. Translating it yields CASAGGAGPSYEQYF.

This clone was observed a handful of times. The chain has TRBV5-1 and TRBJ2-7; 8 bases align to TRBD1. Germline values: CDR1 SGHRS, CDR2 YFSETQ. The CDR3 extends over 15 amino acids. V shed 6 bases and J 0 bases; nucleotides not matched to a gene: 8. CDR3 nucleotide sequence: TGCGCCAGCACCGTCGTTACAGGGGGCTCCTACGAGCAGTACTTC. It specifies CASTVVTGGSYEQYF. Using reference TRBV5-1 and TRBJ2-7 for the parts outside the CDR3, the full variable domain is KAGVTQTPRYLIKTRGQQVTLSCSPISGHRSVSWYQQTPGQGLQFLFEYFSETQRNKGNFPGRFSGRQFSNSRSEMNVSTLELGDSALYLCASTVVTGGSYEQYFGPGTRLTVT.

This chain links TRBV25-1 with TRBJ1-6, with D uncertain. Germline-derived CDR1 and CDR2 are MGHDK and SYGVNS. The CDR3 totals 14 residues. Trimming left V 2 bases short and J 7 bases short, with 9 bases between. CDR3 DNA: TGTGCCAGCAGTGAAGGGGTACCCAATTCACCCCTCCACTTT. Protein sequence: CASSEGVPNSPLHF.

This chain links TRBV27 with TRBJ1-1; D unresolved. Germline CDR1 reads MNHEY; CDR2 reads SMNVEV (reference sequence). The CDR3 is made up of 14 amino acids. The ends were cut back, 5 bases at V and 1 base at J, with 11 bases in the middle. CDR3 residues: CASSIDRGNTEAFF. The CDR3 DNA reads as TGTGCCAGCAGTATAGACCGGGGGAACACTGAAGCTTTCTTT.

The V call is TRBV7-2, the J call TRBJ2-5; perhaps TRBD2 as D (6 bases). CDR3 length: 18 residues. Germline V lookup: CDR1 SGHTA, CDR2 FQGNSA. The V end lost 5 bases, the J end lost 4 bases, and 26 bases lay between the germline ends. CDR3 DNA: TGTGCCAGCAGCCTACCTGGGTCGGAGCGGGCGGGTTCAGAGACCCAGTACTTC. It is translated as CASSLPGSERAGSETQYF.

This chain joins TRBV28 and TRBJ1-3; TRBD1 is a possible D gene (5 bases). V lost 8 bases and J lost 3, with 17 bases in between. Germline assignment: CDR1 MDHEN and CDR2 SYDVKM. The CDR3 covers 15 residues. CDR3 DNA sequence: TGTGCCAGCCGCCCCCGGGACCGATATGGAAACACCATATATTTT. Amino acids: CASRPRDRYGNTIYF.

V and J are TRBV5-1 and TRBJ2-1; D is possibly TRBD2 (7 bases). This CDR3 region has 17 residues. The V and J ends lost 3 bases and 1 base respectively, with 17 bases between them. Germline values: CDR1 SGHRS, CDR2 YFSETQ. CDR3 sequence reads: CASSSMTGLGSYNEQFF. The CDR3 region has the DNA TGCGCCAGCAGCTCTATGACAGGACTAGGGTCCTACAATGAGCAGTTCTTC.

The chain joins TRBV2 to TRBJ1-6; D is possibly TRBD1 (6 bases). The CDR3 is made up of 15 amino acids. Germline assignment: CDR1 SNHLY and CDR2 FYNNEI. Between the trimmed V and J ends, which lost 6 bases and 9 bases, there was a span of 18 bases. In DNA, the CDR3 is TGTGCCAGCAGCAGGGGTGGGGGCAGTAGTTCACCCCTCCACTTT. Its translation: CASSRGGGSSSPLHF.

The chain is built from TRBV27 and TRBJ1-6; no definite D call. CDR3 size: 15 residues. Trimming shortened V by 6 bases and J by 0 bases, and 9 bases separated the two germline ends. Germline assignment: CDR1 MNHEY and CDR2 SMNVEV (reference sequence). The CDR3 protein is CASSAVGSYNSPLHF. The CDR3 region has the DNA TGTGCCAGCAGCGCGGTGGGCTCCTATAATTCACCCCTCCACTTT.

The chain combines TRBV29-1 with TRBJ2-6; 8 bases agree with TRBD1. CDR3 length equals 14 residues. CDR1 is SQVTM and CDR2 is ANQGSEA in the germline V gene. After removal of 5 bases from V and 2 bases from J, the junction contained 2 bases not matched to a gene. CDR3 sequence: CSVPRGPGANVLTF. CDR3 DNA: TGCAGCGTTCCCAGGGGGCCTGGGGCCAACGTCCTGACTTTC.

The chain combines TRBV6-5 with TRBJ1-2; 9 bases match TRBD1. The CDR3 sequence is 13 residues long. Per the germline V gene, CDR1 is MNHEY and CDR2 is SVGAGI. The junction had 7 bases not matched to a gene; V was cut back by 6 bases and J by 8 bases. CDR3 coding DNA: TGTGCCAGCAGCCCCGGGACAGGGCGCGGCTACACCTTC. It codes for CASSPGTGRGYTF.

The CDR3 nucleotides are TGTGCCAGCAGTGATAGAGTAAAAAGGGAAAAACTGTTTTTT. It translates to CASSDRVKREKLFF. The V and J genes are TRBV25-1 and TRBJ1-4, with D unresolved. CDR3 size: 14 residues. V was shortened by 3 bases and J by 8 bases, with 13 bases between the two germline ends. The germline gives CDR1 MGHDK, CDR2 SYGVNS.

The chain has TRBV11-1 and TRBJ2-2; weak D call: TRBD1 (6 bases). Per the germline V gene, CDR1 is SGHAT and CDR2 is FQDESV (reference sequence). V was clipped by 8 bases and J by 7 bases, with 20 bases between them. The CDR3 consists of 15 residues. This CDR3 reads CASARDTQNFGELFF. The CDR3 bases are TGTGCCAGCGCTAGGGACACCCAAAATTTCGGGGAGCTGTTTTTT.

The chain has TRBV29-1 and TRBJ1-2; D unclear. The ends were cut back, 7 bases at V and 2 bases at J, with 11 bases in the middle. The CDR3 consists of 12 residues. Looked up from germline, CDR1 is SQVTM and CDR2 is ANQGSEA. Here the CDR3 reads CSASGSNYGYTF. CDR3 nucleotides: TGCAGCGCCTCGGGATCCAACTATGGCTACACCTTC.

This clone was counted a single time. This chain connects TRBV5-1 to TRBJ2-2; D is unresolved. The CDR3 totals 14 residues. The germline V gene encodes CDR1 SGHRS and CDR2 YFSETQ. V lost 3 bases and J lost 4, with 10 bases in between. CDR3 sequence (DNA): TGCGCCAGCAGCTCCCGAACGAGCACCGGGGAGCTGTTTTTT. The encoded protein is CASSSRTSTGELFF.

CDR3 sequence: CASSGDSTYYGYTF. The CDR3 coding sequence is TGTGCCAGCAGCGGGGACAGTACTTACTATGGCTACACCTTC. The chain employs TRBV5-5 and TRBJ1-2; 7 nucleotides agree with TRBD1. With V trimmed by 4 bases and J by 3 bases, 6 bases remained unmatched. This CDR3 has 14 amino acids. CDR1 and CDR2 (germline): SGHKS, YYEKEE (reference sequence).

This chain uses TRBV6-5 with TRBJ2-3; 7 bases align to TRBD2. The CDR3 spans 13 residues. The V and J ends lost 4 bases and 4 bases, in that order; junction bases with no gene match: 2. Looked up from germline, CDR1 is MNHEY and CDR2 is SVGAGI. The CDR3 protein is CASSLTSSDTQYF. DNA for the CDR3: TGTGCCAGCAGTTTGACTAGCTCAGATACGCAGTATTTT.

The rearrangement joins TRBV27 to TRBJ1-2, with a weak D call TRBD1 (5 bases). The CDR3 contains 12 residues. With 6 bases removed from V and 4 bases from J, the gap between germline ends came to 9 bases. Germline loops: CDR1 MNHEY, CDR2 SMNVEV (reference sequence). This CDR3 reads CASRGGTYGYTF. CDR3 in DNA: TGTGCCAGCAGGGGAGGGACCTATGGCTACACCTTC.

This clone is deemed medium-sized. The rearrangement links TRBV7-8 to TRBJ1-6; D possibly corresponds to TRBD1 (5 bases). CDR3 length equals 15 residues. The V and J ends lost 1 base and 7 bases respectively, with 11 bases between them. From germline, CDR1 is SGHVS and CDR2 FQNEAQ. The CDR3 spells CASSLGTLSNSPLHF. DNA of the CDR3: TGTGCCAGCAGCTTAGGGACATTATCGAATTCACCCCTCCACTTT.

The V gene is TRBV27, the J gene TRBJ2-5; perhaps TRBD2 as D (5 bases). Germline V gene sequence: CDR1 MNHEY, CDR2 SMNVEV (reference sequence). The V end was cut by 1 base, the J end by 4 bases, with 13 bases between. CDR3 length: 15 amino acids. The CDR3 nucleotides read TGTGCCAGCAGTTTATTAGCGAGAAAGCGAGAGACCCAGTACTTC. Its protein is CASSLLARKRETQYF.

This chain joins TRBV11-1 and TRBJ1-2; maybe TRBD1 (6 bases). This CDR3 region has 12 residues. Germline-derived CDR1 and CDR2 are SGHAT and FQDESV (reference sequence). V lost 4 bases to trimming and J lost 8 bases, with 11 bases between them. The CDR3 DNA is TGTGCCAGCAGCTCGCACAGGGTGGGCTACACCTTC. Translated, it gives CASSSHRVGYTF. Drawing the rest from reference TRBV11-1 and TRBJ1-2, the complete variable domain is EAEVAQSPRYKITEKSQAVAFWCDPISGHATLYWYRQILGQGPELLVQFQDESVVDDSQLPKDRFSAERLKGVDSTLKIQPAELGDSAMYLCASSSHRVGYTFGSGTRLTVV.